This T cell receptor beta chain was recorded in a study of vaccination effects on CD4 cells after COVID-19. The junction had 13 bases not matched to a gene; V was cut back by 6 bases and J by 7 bases. Germline values: CDR1 MNHEY, CDR2 SMNVEV (reference sequence). The CDR3 totals 16 residues. After expansion with viral peptide pools in the ViraFEST assay, antigen-specific CD4+ T cells were sequenced. Culture proceeded for roughly ten days, and CD4+ T cells were then isolated. PCR showed that the person got SARS-CoV-2 infection at some point between March and December 2020. Culturing of a few million PBMC per well took place with approximately 10 IU/ml IL-2 and 9 to 10 ug/ml peptides. IL-2 medium supplanted half the medium on days 3 and 7. In this sample, this clone turned up a few times. Its antigen is unknown. Assay used: immunoSEQ multiplex PCR; TCRdb lists only in-frame clones, some missing. The sample has 55,000 to 90,000 clones; roughly two thirds are singletons.

The receptor was isolated from a human donor who had a prior SARS-CoV-2 infection. V and J are TRBV27 and TRBJ1-2; 11 nucleotides agree with TRBD1. Specimen: CD4+ T cells from PBMCs cultured with HIV peptides, collected before COVID-19 vaccination. Subset described: HIV-1 Nef peptide pool negative control/reference culture. The CDR3 sequence: CASRRTGQGALSGYTF. The CDR3, as DNA: TGTGCCAGCAGGCGGACAGGACAGGGGGCCCTCTCTGGCTACACCTTC.